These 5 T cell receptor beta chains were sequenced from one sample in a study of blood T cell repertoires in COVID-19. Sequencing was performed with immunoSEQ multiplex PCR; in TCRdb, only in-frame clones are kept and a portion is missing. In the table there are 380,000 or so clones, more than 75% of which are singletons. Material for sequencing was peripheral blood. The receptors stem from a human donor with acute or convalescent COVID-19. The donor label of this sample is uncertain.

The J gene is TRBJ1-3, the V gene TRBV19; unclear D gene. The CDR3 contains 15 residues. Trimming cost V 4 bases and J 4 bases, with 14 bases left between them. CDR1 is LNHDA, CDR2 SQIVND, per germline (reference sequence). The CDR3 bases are TGTGCCAGTAGTACCCGGCGGGGTTCAGGAAACACCATATATTTT. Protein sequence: CASSTRRGSGNTIYF. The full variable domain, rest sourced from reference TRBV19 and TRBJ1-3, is DGGITQSPKYLFRKEGQNVTLSCEQNLNHDAMYWYRQDPGQGLRLIYYSQIVNDFQKGDIAEGYSVSREKKESFPLTVTSAQKNPTAFYLCASSTRRGSGNTIYFGEGSWLTVV.

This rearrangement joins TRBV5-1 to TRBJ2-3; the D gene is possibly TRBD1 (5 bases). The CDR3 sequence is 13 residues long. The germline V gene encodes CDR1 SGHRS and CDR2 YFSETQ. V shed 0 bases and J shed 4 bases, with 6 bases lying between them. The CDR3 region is CASSLEGADTQYF. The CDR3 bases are TGCGCCAGCAGCTTGGAAGGGGCAGATACGCAGTATTTT.

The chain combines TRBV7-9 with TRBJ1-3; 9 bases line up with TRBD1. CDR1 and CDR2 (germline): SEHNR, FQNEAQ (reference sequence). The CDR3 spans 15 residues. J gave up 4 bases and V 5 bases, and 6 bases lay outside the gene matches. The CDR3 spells CASSPNRGRGNTIYF. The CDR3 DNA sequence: TGTGCCAGCAGCCCCAACAGGGGGCGAGGAAACACCATATATTTT.

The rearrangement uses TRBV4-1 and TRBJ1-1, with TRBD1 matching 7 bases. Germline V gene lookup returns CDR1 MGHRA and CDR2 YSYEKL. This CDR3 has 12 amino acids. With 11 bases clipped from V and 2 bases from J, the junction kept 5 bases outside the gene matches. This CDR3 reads CASRGGNTEAFF. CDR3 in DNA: TGCGCCTCACGAGGGGGCAACACTGAAGCTTTCTTT.

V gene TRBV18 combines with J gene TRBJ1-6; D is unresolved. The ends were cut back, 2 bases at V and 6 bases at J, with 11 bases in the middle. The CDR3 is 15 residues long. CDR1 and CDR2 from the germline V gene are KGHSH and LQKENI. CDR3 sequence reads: CASSPTQVANSPLHF. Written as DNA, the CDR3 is TGTGCCAGCTCACCAACCCAGGTCGCTAATTCACCCCTCCACTTT. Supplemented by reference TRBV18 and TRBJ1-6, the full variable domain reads NAGVMQNPRHLVRRRGQEARLRCSPMKGHSHVYWYRQLPEEGLKFMVYLQKENIIDESGMPKERFSAEFPKEGPSILRIQQVVRGDSAAYFCASSPTQVANSPLHFGNGTRLTVT.